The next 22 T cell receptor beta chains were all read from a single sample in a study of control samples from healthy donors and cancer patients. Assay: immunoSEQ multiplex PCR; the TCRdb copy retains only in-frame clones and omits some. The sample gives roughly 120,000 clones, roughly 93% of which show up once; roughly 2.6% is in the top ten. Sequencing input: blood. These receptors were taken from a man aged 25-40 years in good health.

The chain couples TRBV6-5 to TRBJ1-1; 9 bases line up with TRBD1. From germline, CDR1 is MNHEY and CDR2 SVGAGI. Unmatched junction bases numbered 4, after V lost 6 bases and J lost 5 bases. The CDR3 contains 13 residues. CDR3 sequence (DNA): TGTGCCAGCAGACAGGGGGCCGGGACTGAAGCTTTCTTT. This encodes CASRQGAGTEAFF.

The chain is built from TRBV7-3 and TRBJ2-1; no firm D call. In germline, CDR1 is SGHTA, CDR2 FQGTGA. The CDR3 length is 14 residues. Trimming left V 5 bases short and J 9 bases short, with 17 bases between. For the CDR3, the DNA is TGTGCCAGCAGCAACCCGGGCCTAGGTGGTGAGCAGTTCTTC. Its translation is CASSNPGLGGEQFF.

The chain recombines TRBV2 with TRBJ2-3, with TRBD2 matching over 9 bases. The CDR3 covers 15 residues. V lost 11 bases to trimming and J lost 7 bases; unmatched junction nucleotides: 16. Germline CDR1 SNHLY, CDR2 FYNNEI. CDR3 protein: CAPTFSSGGSNTQYF. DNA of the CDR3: TGTGCCCCCACCTTCTCAAGCGGGGGGTCGAATACGCAGTATTTT. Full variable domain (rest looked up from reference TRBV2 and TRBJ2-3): EPEVTQTPSHQVTQMGQEVILRCVPISNHLYFYWYRQILGQKVEFLVSFYNNEISEKSEIFDDQFSVERPDGSNFTLKIRSTKLEDSAMYFCAPTFSSGGSNTQYFGPGTRLTVL.

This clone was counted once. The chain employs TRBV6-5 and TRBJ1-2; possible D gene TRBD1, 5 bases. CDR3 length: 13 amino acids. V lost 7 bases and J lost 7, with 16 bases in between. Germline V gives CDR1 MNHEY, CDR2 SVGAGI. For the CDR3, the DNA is TGTGCCAGCACCCTTGCCCAGGGAGTTGGCTACACCTTC. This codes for CASTLAQGVGYTF.

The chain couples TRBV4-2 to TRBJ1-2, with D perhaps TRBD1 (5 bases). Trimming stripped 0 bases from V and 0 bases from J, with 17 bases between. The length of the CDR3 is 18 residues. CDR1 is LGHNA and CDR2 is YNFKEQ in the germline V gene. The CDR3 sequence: CASSQDPGGLTANYGYTF. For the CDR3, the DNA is TGTGCCAGCAGCCAAGACCCAGGCGGACTGACAGCTAACTATGGCTACACCTTC.

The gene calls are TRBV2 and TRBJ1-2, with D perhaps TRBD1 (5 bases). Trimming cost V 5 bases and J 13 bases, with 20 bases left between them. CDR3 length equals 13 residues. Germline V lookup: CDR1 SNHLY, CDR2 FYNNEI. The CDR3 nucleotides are TGTGCCAGCAGTCCCGGGACGCCAGGCGGTGGCACCTTC. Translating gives CASSPGTPGGGTF.

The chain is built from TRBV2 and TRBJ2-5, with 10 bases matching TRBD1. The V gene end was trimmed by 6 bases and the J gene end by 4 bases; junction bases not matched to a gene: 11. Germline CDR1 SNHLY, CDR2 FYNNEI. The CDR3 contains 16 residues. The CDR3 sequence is CASRKGWDRGAETQYF. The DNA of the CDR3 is TGTGCCAGCAGGAAGGGGTGGGACAGGGGTGCAGAGACCCAGTACTTC.

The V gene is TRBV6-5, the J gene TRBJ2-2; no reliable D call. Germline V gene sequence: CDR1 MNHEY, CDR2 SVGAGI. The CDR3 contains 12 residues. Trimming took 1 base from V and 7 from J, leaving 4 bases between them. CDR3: CASSYLGGELFF. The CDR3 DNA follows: TGTGCCAGCAGTTACTTGGGCGGGGAGCTGTTTTTT.

CDR3: CASSSPVPGEANYGYTF. The CDR3 region has the DNA TGTGCCAGCAGCTCACCGGTCCCGGGGGAAGCTAACTATGGCTACACCTTC. The chain is built from TRBV5-6 and TRBJ1-2; D is possibly TRBD1 (5 bases). This CDR3 contains 17 residues. CDR1 and CDR2 from the germline V gene are SGHDT and YYEEEE. V was pared by 3 bases and J by 0 bases, with 18 bases between.

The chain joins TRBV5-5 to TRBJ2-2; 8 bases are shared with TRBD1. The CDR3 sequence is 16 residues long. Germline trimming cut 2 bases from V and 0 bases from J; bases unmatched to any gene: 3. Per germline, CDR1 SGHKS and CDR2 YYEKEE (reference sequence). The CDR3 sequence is CASSLYRGANTGELFF. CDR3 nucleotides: TGTGCCAGCAGCTTATACAGGGGGGCGAACACCGGGGAGCTGTTTTTT.

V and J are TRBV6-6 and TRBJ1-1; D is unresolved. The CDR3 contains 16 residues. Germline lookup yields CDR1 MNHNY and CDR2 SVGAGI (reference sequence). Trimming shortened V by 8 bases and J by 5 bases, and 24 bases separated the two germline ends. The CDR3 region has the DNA TGTGCCAGCGTGGGTCCTAATGGGTCCCCGGGAACTGAAGCTTTCTTT. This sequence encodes CASVGPNGSPGTEAFF.

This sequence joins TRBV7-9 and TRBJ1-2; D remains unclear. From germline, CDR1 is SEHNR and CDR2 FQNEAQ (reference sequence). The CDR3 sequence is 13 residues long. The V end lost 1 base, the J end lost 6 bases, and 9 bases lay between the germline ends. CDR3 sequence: CASSLGGENGYTF. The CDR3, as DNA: TGTGCCAGCAGCTTAGGAGGCGAGAATGGCTACACCTTC.

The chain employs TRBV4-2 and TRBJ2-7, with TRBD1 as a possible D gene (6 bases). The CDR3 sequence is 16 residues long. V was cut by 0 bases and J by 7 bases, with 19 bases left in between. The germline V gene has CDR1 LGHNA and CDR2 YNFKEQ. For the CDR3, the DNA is TGTGCCAGCAGCCAAGAACCGGCAGGGGAGTTGGTAGAGCAGTACTTC. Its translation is CASSQEPAGELVEQYF.

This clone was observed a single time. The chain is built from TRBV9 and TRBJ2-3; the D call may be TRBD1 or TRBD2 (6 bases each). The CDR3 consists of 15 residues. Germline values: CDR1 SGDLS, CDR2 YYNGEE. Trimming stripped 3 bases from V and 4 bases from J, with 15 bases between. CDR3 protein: CASSALVGGSDTQYF. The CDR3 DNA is TGTGCCAGCAGCGCCCTTGTAGGGGGGTCAGATACGCAGTATTTT.

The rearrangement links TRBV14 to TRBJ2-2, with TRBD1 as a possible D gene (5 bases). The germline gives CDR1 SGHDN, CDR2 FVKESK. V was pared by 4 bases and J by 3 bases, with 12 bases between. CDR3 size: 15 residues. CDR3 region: CASSPTGKYTGELFF. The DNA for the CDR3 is TGTGCCAGCAGCCCAACAGGAAAGTACACCGGGGAGCTGTTTTTT.

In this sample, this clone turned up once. CDR3 sequence reads: CASSPIGSPWGEAFF. CDR3 nucleotide sequence: TGTGCCAGCAGCCCCATTGGGTCCCCTTGGGGTGAAGCTTTCTTT. The chain has TRBV9 and TRBJ1-1; D not certain. The CDR3 spans 15 residues. Per germline, CDR1 SGDLS and CDR2 YYNGEE. V gave up 4 bases and J gave up 7 bases, with 20 bases separating them. The full variable domain, completed using reference TRBV9 and TRBJ1-1, is DSGVTQTPKHLITATGQRVTLRCSPRSGDLSVYWYQQSLDQGLQFLIQYYNGEERAKGNILERFSAQQFPDLHSELNLSSLELGDSALYFCASSPIGSPWGEAFFGQGTRLTVV.

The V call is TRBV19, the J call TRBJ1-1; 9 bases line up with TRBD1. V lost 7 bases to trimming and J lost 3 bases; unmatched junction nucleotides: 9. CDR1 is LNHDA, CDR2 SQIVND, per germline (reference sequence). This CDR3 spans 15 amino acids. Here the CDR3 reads CASITWTGADTEAFF. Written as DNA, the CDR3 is TGTGCCAGTATCACCTGGACAGGGGCGGACACTGAAGCTTTCTTT.

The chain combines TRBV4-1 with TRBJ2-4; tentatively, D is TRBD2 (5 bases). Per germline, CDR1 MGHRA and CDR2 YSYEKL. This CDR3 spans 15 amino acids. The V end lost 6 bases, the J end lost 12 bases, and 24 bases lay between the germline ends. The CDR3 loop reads CASSLTASERLRQYF. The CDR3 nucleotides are TGCGCCAGCAGTCTCACGGCTAGTGAGCGGCTCCGTCAGTACTTC.

CDR3: CAWRSDLGAGELFF. In DNA form, the CDR3 reads TGTGCCTGGAGGTCGGACTTGGGGGCCGGGGAGCTGTTTTTT. The rearrangement uses TRBV30 and TRBJ2-2; possibly TRBD1 or TRBD2 for D (5 bases each). Germline CDR1 reads GTSNPN; CDR2 reads SVGIG (reference sequence). Trimming removed 3 bases at V and 6 bases at J, with 14 bases between. This CDR3 comprises 14 residues.

The CDR3 here is CSASASGGPPYEQYF. DNA of the CDR3: TGCAGTGCTAGTGCTAGCGGGGGGCCTCCCTACGAGCAGTACTTC. The rearrangement uses TRBV20-1 and TRBJ2-7; TRBD2 aligns across 11 bases. Germline V gene data show CDR1 as DFQATT and CDR2 as SNEGSKA (reference sequence). Unmatched junction bases numbered 6, after V lost 3 bases and J lost 2 bases. CDR3 length: 15 amino acids.

The CDR3: CATIAISSYTIYF. The CDR3 DNA sequence: TGTGCCACCATCGCAATATCCTCGTACACCATATATTTT. The chain couples TRBV24-1 to TRBJ1-3; D remains ambiguous. The CDR3 contains 13 residues. Per the germline V gene, CDR1 is KGHDR and CDR2 is SFDVKD. V was cut by 8 bases and J by 8 bases, with 15 bases left in between.

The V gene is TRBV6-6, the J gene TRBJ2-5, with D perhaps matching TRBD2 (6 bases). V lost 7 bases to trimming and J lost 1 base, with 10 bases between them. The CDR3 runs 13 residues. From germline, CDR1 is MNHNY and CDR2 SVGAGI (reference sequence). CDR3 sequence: CASTYGGQETQYF. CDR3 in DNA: TGTGCCAGCACCTACGGGGGCCAAGAGACCCAGTACTTC.